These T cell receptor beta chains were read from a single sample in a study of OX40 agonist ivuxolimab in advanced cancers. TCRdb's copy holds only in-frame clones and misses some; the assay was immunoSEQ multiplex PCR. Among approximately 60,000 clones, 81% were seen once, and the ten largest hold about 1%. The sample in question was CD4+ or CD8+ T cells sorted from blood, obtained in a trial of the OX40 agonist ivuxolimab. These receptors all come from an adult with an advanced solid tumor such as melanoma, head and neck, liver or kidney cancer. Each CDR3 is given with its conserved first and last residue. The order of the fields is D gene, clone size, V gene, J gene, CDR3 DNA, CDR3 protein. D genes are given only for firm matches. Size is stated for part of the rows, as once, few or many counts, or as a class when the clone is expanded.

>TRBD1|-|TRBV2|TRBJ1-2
TGTGCCAGCAGTGACGACTCAGACCGGGACAGGGGGCGTTTCGATGGCTACACCTTC
CASSDDSDRDRGRFDGYTF
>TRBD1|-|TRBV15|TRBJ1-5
TGTGCCACCAGCAGACGGGGGATACAGGGGGCTGACAATCAGCCCCAGCATTTT
CATSRRGIQGADNQPQHF
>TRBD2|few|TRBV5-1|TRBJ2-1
TGCGCCAGCAGCTTGGAACTTGCGGGGGGGTACAATGAGCAGTTCTTC
CASSLELAGGYNEQFF
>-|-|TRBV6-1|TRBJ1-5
TGTGCCAGCAGTGAGGGGTGGGGGCTTCAGCCCCAGCATTTT
CASSEGWGLQPQHF
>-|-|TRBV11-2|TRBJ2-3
TGTGCCAGCAGCTTAGGGCCTTCTAGCACAGATACGCAGTATTTT
CASSLGPSSTDTQYF
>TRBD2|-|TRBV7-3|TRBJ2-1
TGTGCCAGCAGCTTAGGGCAGGGAGGGTTCAATGAGCAGTTCTTC
CASSLGQGGFNEQFF
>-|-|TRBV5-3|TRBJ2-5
TGTGCCAGAAGCTTGCGTATAAGAGAGACCCAGTACTTC
CARSLRIRETQYF
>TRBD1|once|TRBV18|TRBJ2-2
TGTGCCAGTTGGACAGGTACCCTAGGCACCGGGGAGCTGTTTTTT
CASWTGTLGTGELFF
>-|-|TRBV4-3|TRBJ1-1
TGCGCCAGCAGCCAAGTTGTAGGGACAGAAGCTTTCTTT
CASSQVVGTEAFF
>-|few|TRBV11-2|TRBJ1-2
TGTGCCAGCAGACCCATTAAGGACACGCACTATGGCTACACCTTC
CASRPIKDTHYGYTF
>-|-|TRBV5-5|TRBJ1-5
TGTGCCAGCACCAGAGGGGGGGCAAATCAGCCCCAGCATTTT
CASTRGGANQPQHF
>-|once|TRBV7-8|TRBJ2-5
TGTGCCAGCAGCTTGGGGGCTTGGGAGACCCAGTACTTC
CASSLGAWETQYF
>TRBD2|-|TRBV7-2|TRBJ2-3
TGTGCCAGCAGCTTTTCTAGCGGGGGCACAGATACGCAGTATTTT
CASSFSSGGTDTQYF
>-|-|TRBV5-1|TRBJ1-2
TGCGCCAGCAGCTTCCTCAACCTTCGACAGACCAACTATGGCTACACCTTC
CASSFLNLRQTNYGYTF
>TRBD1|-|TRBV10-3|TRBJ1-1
TGTGCCATCAGTGCTCCGCGGGACAGTGAAGCTTTCTTT
CAISAPRDSEAFF
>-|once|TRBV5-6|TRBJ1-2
TGTGCCAGCAGCTTGGTTGGGGTAGAGAACTATGGCTACACCTTC
CASSLVGVENYGYTF
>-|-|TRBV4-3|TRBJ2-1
TGCGCCAGCAGCCAGTCAGACTCCTACAATGAGCAGTTCTTC
CASSQSDSYNEQFF
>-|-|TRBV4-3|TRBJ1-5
TGCGCCAGCAGCCAAGATCCTCCCGGCTTTTCAAATCAGCCCCAGCATTTT
CASSQDPPGFSNQPQHF
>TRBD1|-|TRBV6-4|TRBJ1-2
TGTGCCAGCAGCTGGGGGACAGGGGGTTTTGTCTATGGCTACACCTTC
CASSWGTGGFVYGYTF
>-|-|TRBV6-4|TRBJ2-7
TGTGCCAGTACCGCGAGGGGGGGGGATCGGTACGAGCAGTACTTC
CASTARGGDRYEQYF
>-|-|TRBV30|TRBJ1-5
TGTGCCTGGAGAAAGGGGCAGACCCACAATCAGCCCCAGCATTTT
CAWRKGQTHNQPQHF
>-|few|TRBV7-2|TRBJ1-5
TGTGCCAGCAGCTTAAGAGGTCGCAATCAGCCCCAGCATTTT
CASSLRGRNQPQHF
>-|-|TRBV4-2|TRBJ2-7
TGTGCCAGCAGCCAAGACGGAGGACACTCTGGCTACGAGCAGTACTTC
CASSQDGGHSGYEQYF
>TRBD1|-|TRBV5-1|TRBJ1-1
TGCGCCAGCAGCTTGGTAGCGGGGACAGGGAACACTGAAGCTTTCTTT
CASSLVAGTGNTEAFF
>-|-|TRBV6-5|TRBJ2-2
TGTGCCAGCAGTTACTTACCGGAGGGGCGGGGGGAGCTGTTTTTT
CASSYLPEGRGELFF
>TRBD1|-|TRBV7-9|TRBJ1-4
TGTGCCAGCAGCTTAAGCGGGACAGATACTAATGAAAAACTGTTTTTT
CASSLSGTDTNEKLFF
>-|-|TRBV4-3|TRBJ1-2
TGCGCCAGCAGCCAAGATCGAACCCTCTATGGCTACACCTTC
CASSQDRTLYGYTF
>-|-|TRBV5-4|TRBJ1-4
TGTGCCAGCAGCCGGTGGGGTAATGAAAAACTGTTTTTT
CASSRWGNEKLFF
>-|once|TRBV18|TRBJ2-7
TGTGCCAGCTCACCACCGGGGGGCTGGGAGCAGTACTTC
CASSPPGGWEQYF
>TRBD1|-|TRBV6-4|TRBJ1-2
TGTGCCAGCAGTGACCGGACAGGGGGGCATGGCTACACCTTC
CASSDRTGGHGYTF